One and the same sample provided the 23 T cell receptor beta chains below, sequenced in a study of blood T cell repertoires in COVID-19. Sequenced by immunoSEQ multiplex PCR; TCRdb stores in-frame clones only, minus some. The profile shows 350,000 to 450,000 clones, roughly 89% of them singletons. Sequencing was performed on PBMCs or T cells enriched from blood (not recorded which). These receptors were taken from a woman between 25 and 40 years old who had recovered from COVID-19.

This CDR3 is CASSLGQVPYEQYF. CDR3 nucleotides: TGTGCCAGCAGCTTAGGACAGGTCCCCTACGAGCAGTACTTC. The J gene is TRBJ2-7, the V gene TRBV7-2; perhaps TRBD1 as D (6 bases). Germline V gene lookup returns CDR1 SGHTA and CDR2 FQGNSA. The CDR3 has 14 amino acids. V lost 1 base, J lost 2 bases, and 9 bases lay in between.

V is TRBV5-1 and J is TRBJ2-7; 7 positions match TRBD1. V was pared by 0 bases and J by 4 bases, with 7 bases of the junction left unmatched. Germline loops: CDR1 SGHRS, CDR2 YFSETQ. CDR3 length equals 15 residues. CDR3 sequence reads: CASSLVGQTKYEQYF. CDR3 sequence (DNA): TGCGCCAGCAGCTTGGTGGGACAGACTAAGTACGAGCAGTACTTC.

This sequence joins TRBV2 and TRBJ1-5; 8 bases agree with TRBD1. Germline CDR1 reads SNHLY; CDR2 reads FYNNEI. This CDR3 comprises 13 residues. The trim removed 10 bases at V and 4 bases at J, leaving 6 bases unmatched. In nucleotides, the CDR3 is TGTGCCACACAGGACAGGGAGAATCAGCCCCAGCATTTT. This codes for CATQDRENQPQHF.

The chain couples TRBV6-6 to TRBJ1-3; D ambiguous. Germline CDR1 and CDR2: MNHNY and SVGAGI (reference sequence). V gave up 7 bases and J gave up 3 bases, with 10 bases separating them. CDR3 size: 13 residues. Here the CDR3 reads CASTSFGGNTIYF. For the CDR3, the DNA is TGTGCCAGCACGAGTTTTGGTGGAAACACCATATATTTT.

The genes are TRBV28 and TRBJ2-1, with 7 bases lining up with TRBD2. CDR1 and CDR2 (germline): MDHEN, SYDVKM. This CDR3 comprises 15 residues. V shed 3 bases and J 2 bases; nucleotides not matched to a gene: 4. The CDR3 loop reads CASSFGRETYNEQFF. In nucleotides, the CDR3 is TGTGCCAGCAGTTTCGGGCGGGAGACCTACAATGAGCAGTTCTTC.

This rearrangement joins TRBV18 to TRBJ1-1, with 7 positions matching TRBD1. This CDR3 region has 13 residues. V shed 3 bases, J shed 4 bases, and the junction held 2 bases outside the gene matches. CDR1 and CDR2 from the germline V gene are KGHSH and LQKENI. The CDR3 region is CASSPDRATEAFF. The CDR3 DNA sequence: TGTGCCAGCTCACCCGACAGGGCCACTGAAGCTTTCTTT.

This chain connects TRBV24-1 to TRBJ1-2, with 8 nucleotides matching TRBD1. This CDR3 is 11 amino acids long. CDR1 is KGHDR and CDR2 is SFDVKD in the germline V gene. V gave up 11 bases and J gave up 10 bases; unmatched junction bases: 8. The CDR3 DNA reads TGTGCCATCAGAGGACAGGGAGACTACACCTTC. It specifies CAIRGQGDYTF.

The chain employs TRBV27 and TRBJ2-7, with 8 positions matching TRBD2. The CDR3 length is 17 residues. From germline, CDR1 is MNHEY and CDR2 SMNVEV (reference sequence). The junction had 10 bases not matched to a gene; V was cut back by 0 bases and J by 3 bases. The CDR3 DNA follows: TGTGCCAGCAGTTTATCGCGGCGGGAGGCCCACCTCTACGAGCAGTACTTC. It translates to CASSLSRREAHLYEQYF.

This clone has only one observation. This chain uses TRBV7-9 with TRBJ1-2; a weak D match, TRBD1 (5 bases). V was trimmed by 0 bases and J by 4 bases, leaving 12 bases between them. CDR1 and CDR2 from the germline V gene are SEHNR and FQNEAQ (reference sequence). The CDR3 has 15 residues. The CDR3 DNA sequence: TGTGCCAGCAGCTTAGCTTCGGACAAAGTCTATGGCTACACCTTC. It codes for CASSLASDKVYGYTF.

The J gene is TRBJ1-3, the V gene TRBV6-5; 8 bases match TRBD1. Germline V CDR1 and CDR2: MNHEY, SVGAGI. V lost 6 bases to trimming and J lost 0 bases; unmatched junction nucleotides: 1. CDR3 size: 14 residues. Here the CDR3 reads CASSTGGSGNTIYF. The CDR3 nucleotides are TGTGCCAGCAGCACAGGGGGCTCTGGAAACACCATATATTTT.

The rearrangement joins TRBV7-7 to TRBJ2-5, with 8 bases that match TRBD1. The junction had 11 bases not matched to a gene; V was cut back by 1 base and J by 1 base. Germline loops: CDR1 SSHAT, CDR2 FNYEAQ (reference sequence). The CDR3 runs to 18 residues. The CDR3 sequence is CASSLGQGARPIQETQYF. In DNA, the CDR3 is TGTGCCAGCAGCTTAGGGCAGGGGGCACGTCCAATCCAAGAGACCCAGTACTTC.

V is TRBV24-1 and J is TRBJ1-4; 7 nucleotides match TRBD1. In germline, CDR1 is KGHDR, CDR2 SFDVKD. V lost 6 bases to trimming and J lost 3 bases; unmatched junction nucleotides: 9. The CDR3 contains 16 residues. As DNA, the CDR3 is TGTGCCACCAGTTCCCCCGAGGGACAGTCTAATGAAAAACTGTTTTTT. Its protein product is CATSSPEGQSNEKLFF.

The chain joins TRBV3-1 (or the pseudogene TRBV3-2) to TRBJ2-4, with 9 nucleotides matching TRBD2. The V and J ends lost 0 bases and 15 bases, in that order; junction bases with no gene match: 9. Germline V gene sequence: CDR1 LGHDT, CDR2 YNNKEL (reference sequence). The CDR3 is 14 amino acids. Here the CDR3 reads CASSQDRGRGGRYF. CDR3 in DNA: TGTGCCAGCAGCCAAGATCGGGGGCGGGGGGGCCGGTACTTC.

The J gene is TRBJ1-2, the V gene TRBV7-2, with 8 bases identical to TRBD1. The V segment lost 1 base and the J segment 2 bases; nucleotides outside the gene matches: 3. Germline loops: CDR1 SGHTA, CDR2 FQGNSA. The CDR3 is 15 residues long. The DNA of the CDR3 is TGTGCCAGCAGCTTAGGTCACAGGGGGAACTATGGCTACACCTTC. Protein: CASSLGHRGNYGYTF. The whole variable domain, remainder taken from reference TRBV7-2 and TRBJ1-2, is GAGVSQSPSNKVTEKGKDVELRCDPISGHTALYWYRQSLGQGLEFLIYFQGNSAPDKSGLPSDRFSAERTGGSVSTLTIQRTQQEDSAVYLCASSLGHRGNYGYTFGSGTRLTVV.

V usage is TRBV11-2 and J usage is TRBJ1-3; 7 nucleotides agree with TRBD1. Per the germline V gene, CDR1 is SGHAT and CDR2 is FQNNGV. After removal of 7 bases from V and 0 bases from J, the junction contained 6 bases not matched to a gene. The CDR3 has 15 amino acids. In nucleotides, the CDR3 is TGTGCCAGCAACGAGGGACAGTACTCTGGAAACACCATATATTTT. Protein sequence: CASNEGQYSGNTIYF.

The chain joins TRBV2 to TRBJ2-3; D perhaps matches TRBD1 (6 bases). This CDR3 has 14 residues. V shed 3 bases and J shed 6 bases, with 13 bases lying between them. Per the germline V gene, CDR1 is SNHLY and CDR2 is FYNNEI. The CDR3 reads CASSEDPRGDTQYF. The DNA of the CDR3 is TGTGCCAGCAGTGAGGACCCTAGGGGGGATACGCAGTATTTT.

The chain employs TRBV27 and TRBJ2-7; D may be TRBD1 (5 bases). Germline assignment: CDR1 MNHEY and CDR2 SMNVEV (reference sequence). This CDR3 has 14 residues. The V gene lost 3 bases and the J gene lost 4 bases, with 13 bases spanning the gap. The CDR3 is CASSLSDKNYEQYF. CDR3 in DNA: TGTGCCAGCAGTTTGTCGGACAAAAATTACGAGCAGTACTTC.

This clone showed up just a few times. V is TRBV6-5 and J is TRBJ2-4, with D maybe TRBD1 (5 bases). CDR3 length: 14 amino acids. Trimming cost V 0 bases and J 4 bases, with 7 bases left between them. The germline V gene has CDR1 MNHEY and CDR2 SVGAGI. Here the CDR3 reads CASSYSPGKNIQYF. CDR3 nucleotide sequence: TGTGCCAGCAGTTACTCGCCAGGGAAAAACATTCAGTACTTC.

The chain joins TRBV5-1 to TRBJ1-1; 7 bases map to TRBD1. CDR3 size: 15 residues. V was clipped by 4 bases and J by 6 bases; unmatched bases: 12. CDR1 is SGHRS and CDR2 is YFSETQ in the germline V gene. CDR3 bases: TGCGCCAGCAGCCCCGGGCGAACAGGGGAGTCTGAAGCTTTCTTT. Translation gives CASSPGRTGESEAFF. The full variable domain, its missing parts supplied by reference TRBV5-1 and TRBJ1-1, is KAGVTQTPRYLIKTRGQQVTLSCSPISGHRSVSWYQQTPGQGLQFLFEYFSETQRNKGNFPGRFSGRQFSNSRSEMNVSTLELGDSALYLCASSPGRTGESEAFFGQGTRLTVV.

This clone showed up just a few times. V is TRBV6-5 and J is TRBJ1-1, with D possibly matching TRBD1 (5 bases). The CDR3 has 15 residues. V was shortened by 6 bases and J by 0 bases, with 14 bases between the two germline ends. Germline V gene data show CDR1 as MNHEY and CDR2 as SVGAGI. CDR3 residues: CASRKPDRLNTEAFF. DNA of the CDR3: TGTGCCAGCAGGAAACCAGACAGACTGAACACTGAAGCTTTCTTT.

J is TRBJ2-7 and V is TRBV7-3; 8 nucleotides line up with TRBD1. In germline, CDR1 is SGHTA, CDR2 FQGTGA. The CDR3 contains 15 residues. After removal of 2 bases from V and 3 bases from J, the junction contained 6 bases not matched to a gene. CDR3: CASSLGDRSFYEQYF. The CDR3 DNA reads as TGTGCCAGCAGCTTAGGGGACAGGAGCTTCTACGAGCAGTACTTC.

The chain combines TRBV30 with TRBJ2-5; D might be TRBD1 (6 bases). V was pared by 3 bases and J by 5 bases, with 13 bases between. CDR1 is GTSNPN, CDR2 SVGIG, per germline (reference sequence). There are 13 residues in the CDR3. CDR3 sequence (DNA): TGTGCCTGGAGCAGGGGATTTGAGGAGACCCAGTACTTC. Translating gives CAWSRGFEETQYF.

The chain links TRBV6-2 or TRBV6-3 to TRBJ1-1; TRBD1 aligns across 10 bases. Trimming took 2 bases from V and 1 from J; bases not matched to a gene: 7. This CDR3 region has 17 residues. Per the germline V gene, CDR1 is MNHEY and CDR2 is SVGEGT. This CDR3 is CASSYPGQGKANTEAFF. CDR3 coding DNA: TGTGCCAGCAGTTACCCGGGACAGGGGAAGGCGAACACTGAAGCTTTCTTT.